This TCR beta chain was sequenced during a study of T cells after yellow fever vaccination. Across the study: Fractions containing few cells were prepared with SMART-Seq v4 Ultra Low Input.

The study, taken as a whole, reports: After the booster, roughly 96% of CD4 and 75% to 90% of CD8 primary-response clones were re-detected. Compared with primary, the secondary response was weaker and peaked at day 5, not 15.

Concerning this clonotype itself: No antigen is known for it.

Template-switching 5'RACE yielded the TCR cDNA; a universal primer site and UMIs were added in the process. TCRdb reprocessed the 5' RACE reads via MiXCR and lists one record per CDR3 protein. Here the sample spans hundreds of thousands of distinct CDR3 sequences, roughly an eighth being singletons. The TCR comes from a man aged 18 to 35 who received the YFV17D yellow fever vaccine. The specimen comprised CD4+ T cells sorted from PBMCs, sampled 15 days after the yellow fever booster vaccination.

As DNA, the CDR3 is TGCAGCGTTGAACCTCCTCAGGGGACTGAAGCTTTCTTT. It codes for CSVEPPQGTEAFF. J is TRBJ1-1 and V is TRBV29-1; a possible D gene is TRBD1 (6 bases). This CDR3 has 13 amino acids. Germline loops: CDR1 SQVTM, CDR2 ANQGSEA. V was shortened by 2 bases and J by 5 bases, with 12 bases between the two germline ends.